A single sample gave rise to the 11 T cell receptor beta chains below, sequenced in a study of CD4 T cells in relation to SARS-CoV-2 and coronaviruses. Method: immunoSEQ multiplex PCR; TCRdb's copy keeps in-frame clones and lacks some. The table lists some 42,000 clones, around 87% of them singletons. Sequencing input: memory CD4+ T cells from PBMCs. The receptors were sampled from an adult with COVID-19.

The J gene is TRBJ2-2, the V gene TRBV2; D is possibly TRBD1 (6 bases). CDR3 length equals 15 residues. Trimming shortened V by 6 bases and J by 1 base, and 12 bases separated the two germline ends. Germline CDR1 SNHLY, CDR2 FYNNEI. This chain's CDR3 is CASRDGQMNTGELFF. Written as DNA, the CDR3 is TGTGCCAGCAGGGACGGACAGATGAACACCGGGGAGCTGTTTTTT.

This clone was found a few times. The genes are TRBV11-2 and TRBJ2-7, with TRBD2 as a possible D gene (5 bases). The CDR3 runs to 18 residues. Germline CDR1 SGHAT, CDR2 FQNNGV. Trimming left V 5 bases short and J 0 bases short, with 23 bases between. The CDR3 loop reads CASSTSTLLGIDSYEQYF. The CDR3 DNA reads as TGTGCCAGCAGCACCTCGACTCTACTAGGTATTGACTCCTACGAGCAGTACTTC.

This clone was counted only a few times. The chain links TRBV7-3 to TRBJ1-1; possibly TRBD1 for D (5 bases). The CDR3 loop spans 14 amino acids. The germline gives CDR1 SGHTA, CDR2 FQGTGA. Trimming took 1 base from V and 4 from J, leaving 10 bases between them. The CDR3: CASSLKGVSTEAFF. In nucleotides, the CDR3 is TGTGCCAGCAGCTTAAAAGGGGTGTCCACTGAAGCTTTCTTT.

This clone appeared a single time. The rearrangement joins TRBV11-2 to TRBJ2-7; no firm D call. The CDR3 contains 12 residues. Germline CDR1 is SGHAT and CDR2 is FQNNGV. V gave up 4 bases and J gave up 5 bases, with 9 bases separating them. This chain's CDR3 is CASSYTRNEQYF. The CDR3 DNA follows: TGTGCCAGCAGCTACACTCGGAACGAGCAGTACTTC. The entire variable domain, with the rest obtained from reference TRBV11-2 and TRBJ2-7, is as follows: EAGVAQSPRYKIIEKRQSVAFWCNPISGHATLYWYQQILGQGPKLLIQFQNNGVVDDSQLPKDRFSAERLKGVDSTLKIQPAKLEDSAVYLCASSYTRNEQYFGPGTRLTVT.

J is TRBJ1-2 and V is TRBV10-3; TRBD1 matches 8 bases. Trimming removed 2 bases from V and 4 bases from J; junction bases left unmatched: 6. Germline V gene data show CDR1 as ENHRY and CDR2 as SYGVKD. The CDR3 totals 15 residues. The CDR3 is CAISEQGAGGYGYTF. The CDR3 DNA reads TGTGCCATCAGTGAGCAGGGGGCTGGAGGCTATGGCTACACCTTC.

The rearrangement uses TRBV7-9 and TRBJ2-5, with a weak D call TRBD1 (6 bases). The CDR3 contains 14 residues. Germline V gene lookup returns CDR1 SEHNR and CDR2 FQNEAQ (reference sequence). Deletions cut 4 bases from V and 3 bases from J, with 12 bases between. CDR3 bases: TGTGCCAGCAGCTCGAGGGCAGGGGAAGAGACCCAGTACTTC. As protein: CASSSRAGEETQYF.

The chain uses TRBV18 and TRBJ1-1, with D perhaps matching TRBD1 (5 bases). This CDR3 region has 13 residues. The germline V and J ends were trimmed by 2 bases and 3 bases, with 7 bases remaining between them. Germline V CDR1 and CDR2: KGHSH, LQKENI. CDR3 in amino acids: CASSPWGYTEAFF. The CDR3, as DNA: TGTGCCAGCTCACCATGGGGGTACACTGAAGCTTTCTTT.

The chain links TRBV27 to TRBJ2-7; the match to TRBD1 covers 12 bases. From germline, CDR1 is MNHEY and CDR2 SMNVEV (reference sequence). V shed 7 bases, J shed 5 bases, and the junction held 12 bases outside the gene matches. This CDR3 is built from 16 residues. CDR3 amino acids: CASTNHGDRGLHEQYF. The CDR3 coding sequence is TGTGCCAGCACCAATCACGGGGACAGGGGGCTGCACGAGCAGTACTTC.

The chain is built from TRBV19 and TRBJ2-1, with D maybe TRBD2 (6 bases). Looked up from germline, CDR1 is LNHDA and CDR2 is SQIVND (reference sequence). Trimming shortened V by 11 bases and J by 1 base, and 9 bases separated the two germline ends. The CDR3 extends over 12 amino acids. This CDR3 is CASGRSYNEQFF. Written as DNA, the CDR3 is TGTGCCTCGGGGAGGTCCTACAATGAGCAGTTCTTC.

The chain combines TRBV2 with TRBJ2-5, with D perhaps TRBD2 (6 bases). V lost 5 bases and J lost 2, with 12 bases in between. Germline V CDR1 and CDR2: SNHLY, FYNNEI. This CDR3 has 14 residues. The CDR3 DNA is TGTGCCAGCAGTCGGGGACTCTTACAAGAGACCCAGTACTTC. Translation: CASSRGLLQETQYF.

The CDR3 protein is CASSLETGYNEQFF. The CDR3 nucleotides are TGTGCCAGCAGCTTAGAGACAGGGTACAATGAGCAGTTCTTC. The chain uses TRBV11-2 and TRBJ2-1; the match to TRBD1 covers 7 bases. J lost 4 bases, V lost 0 bases, and 0 bases had no gene match. The CDR3 totals 14 residues. CDR1 is SGHAT, CDR2 FQNNGV, per germline.